This record looks at one T cell receptor (beta chain) sequence and its context. Antigen: not known. This entry comes from a study of cytomegalovirus exposure and HLA in healthy donors. The V gene's germline CDR1 is SGHVS and CDR2 FQNEAQ. There are 13 residues in the CDR3. Trimming pared 3 bases from V and 5 bases from J, leaving 10 bases between. Study-level results: A later analysis showed HLA-associated TCR beta chains outstripping equally common others in clonal expansion. Among TCR beta chains, those listed as cytomegalovirus-associated numbered roughly 150.

The donors gave bone marrow, and they were healthy. The PCR contained 60 Vbeta and 13 Jbeta primers. Repertoires were generated with immunoSEQ multiplex PCR, while TCRdb's copy carries only in-frame clones and drops some. Here the sample spans about 100,000 clones, roughly 85% being singletons. The specimen was PBMCs. This receptor was taken from a man aged 25-45 years in good health and CMV-seronegative. The chain carries TRBV7-8 and TRBJ2-5; D not certain. Here the CDR3 DNA reads TGTGCCAGCAGCTTTGGTTTAGAGGAGACCCAGTACTTC. As protein: CASSFGLEETQYF.